The 29 T cell receptor beta chains listed next were all sequenced from one sample in a study of identical twins. TCRdb passed the 5' RACE reads through MiXCR, listing each CDR3 protein once. The repertoire includes about 470,000 distinct CDR3 sequences, 20% to 30% of them detected once, and 2.9% sits in the top ten. This same sample was also taken into another study, of T cells expressing NK-cell markers.

The sequencing input was CD4+ T cells sorted from blood. Source of these receptors: a woman between 18 and 30 years old in good health.

The table lists this clonotype with a few counts. This chain uses TRBV7-6 with TRBJ2-3, with 7 bases that match TRBD2. CDR1 SGHVS and CDR2 FNYEAQ come from the germline V gene. The CDR3 runs to 16 residues. V lost 2 bases, J lost 0 bases, and 5 bases stayed unmatched. The CDR3 region has the DNA TGTGCCAGCAGCTTATTGGTAGCGGGCAGCACAGATACGCAGTATTTT. This codes for CASSLLVAGSTDTQYF.

The chain carries TRBV7-4 and TRBJ1-1; D might be TRBD1 (6 bases). The CDR3 consists of 15 residues. V was pared by 3 bases and J by 2 bases, with 13 bases between. Germline V CDR1 and CDR2: SGHVT, SQSDAQ. The CDR3 sequence is CASSFQFRGNTEAFF. In nucleotides, the CDR3 is TGTGCCAGCAGCTTCCAATTCAGGGGTAACACTGAAGCTTTCTTT.

The chain links TRBV30 to TRBJ1-5; D call uncertain. V lost 4 bases and J 6 bases, leaving 10 bases between the germline ends. This CDR3 spans 12 amino acids. Germline V gives CDR1 GTSNPN, CDR2 SVGIG (reference sequence). CDR3 amino acids: CAWNRGRQPQHF. CDR3 bases: TGTGCCTGGAACAGAGGACGTCAGCCCCAGCATTTT.

The chain uses TRBV14 and TRBJ2-3; perhaps TRBD1 as D (6 bases). V shed 3 bases and J shed 7 bases, with 14 bases lying between them. This CDR3 comprises 14 residues. Per the germline V gene, CDR1 is SGHDN and CDR2 is FVKESK. CDR3 sequence (DNA): TGTGCCAGCAGCCAGCTTTTGCAGGGGAATACGCAGTATTTT. The encoded protein is CASSQLLQGNTQYF.

The chain recombines TRBV5-8 with TRBJ2-3; D is possibly TRBD1 (6 bases). This CDR3 has 16 residues. The germline V gene encodes CDR1 SGHTS and CDR2 YDEGEE. The V gene lost 4 bases and the J gene lost 3 bases, with 18 bases spanning the gap. The CDR3 reads CASSPFIGGRTDTQYF. CDR3 sequence (DNA): TGTGCCAGCAGCCCCTTCATAGGGGGAAGAACAGATACGCAGTATTTT.

V and J are TRBV29-1 and TRBJ2-1; tentatively, D is TRBD1 or TRBD2 (6 bases each). The CDR3 loop spans 13 amino acids. The V end was cut by 4 bases, the J end by 4 bases, with 11 bases between. Germline V lookup: CDR1 SQVTM, CDR2 ANQGSEA. CDR3 in amino acids: CSVVGAGYNEQFF. The CDR3 bases are TGCAGCGTTGTGGGGGCGGGGTACAATGAGCAGTTCTTC.

This clonotype came up many times. The V call is TRBV29-1, the J call TRBJ1-1; no reliable D call. Germline CDR1 reads SQVTM; CDR2 reads ANQGSEA. Trimming removed 0 bases from V and 3 bases from J, with 11 bases in between. There are 14 residues in the CDR3. The CDR3 sequence is CSVEETIGHTEAFF. The CDR3 coding sequence is TGCAGCGTTGAAGAGACAATCGGGCACACTGAAGCTTTCTTT.

This chain joins TRBV20-1 and TRBJ2-4; 10 positions agree with TRBD1. Per the germline V gene, CDR1 is DFQATT and CDR2 is SNEGSKA (reference sequence). V lost 2 bases and J lost 2; bases outside the gene matches: 3. The CDR3 is 15 amino acids. The CDR3: CSARRQGATKNIQYF. The DNA of the CDR3 is TGCAGTGCTAGACGACAGGGGGCGACCAAAAACATTCAGTACTTC.

V is TRBV7-6 and J is TRBJ2-1; D remains unclear. The CDR3 runs 13 residues. CDR1 is SGHVS, CDR2 FNYEAQ, per germline. V lost 1 base to trimming and J lost 4 bases, with 5 bases between them. CDR3 DNA: TGTGCCAGCAGCTTAGATTTTTACAATGAGCAGTTCTTC. Translated, it gives CASSLDFYNEQFF.

This chain uses TRBV7-6 with TRBJ2-7; TRBD2 matches 11 bases. V was clipped by 0 bases and J by 4 bases; unmatched bases: 14. The CDR3 spans 19 residues. Germline V lookup: CDR1 SGHVS, CDR2 FNYEAQ. CDR3 nucleotides: TGTGCCAGCAGCTTAGCGGCCAGAAAACTAGCGGGAGAATCGTACGAGCAGTACTTC. Translation: CASSLAARKLAGESYEQYF.

The rearrangement links TRBV19 to TRBJ1-1; 8 bases line up with TRBD1. CDR1 is LNHDA and CDR2 is SQIVND in the germline V gene (reference sequence). J gave up 0 bases and V 6 bases, and 12 bases lay outside the gene matches. This CDR3 has 17 amino acids. This chain's CDR3 is CASRLKDREEVNTEAFF. The DNA of the CDR3 is TGTGCCAGTAGATTAAAGGACAGGGAGGAGGTGAACACTGAAGCTTTCTTT.

This clonotype has just a few counts. V gene TRBV12-3 or TRBV12-4 combines with J gene TRBJ2-7; 8 bases align to TRBD2. The CDR3 extends over 14 amino acids. With V trimmed by 6 bases and J by 5 bases, 9 bases remained unmatched. Here the CDR3 reads CASRFGLAPDEQYF. The CDR3 bases are TGTGCCAGCAGATTTGGACTAGCCCCCGACGAGCAGTACTTC.

This clonotype was recorded a few times. The chain employs TRBV9 and TRBJ2-3; 8 bases match TRBD1. V shed 0 bases and J 6 bases; nucleotides not matched to a gene: 9. Per the germline V gene, CDR1 is SGDLS and CDR2 is YYNGEE. This CDR3 spans 16 amino acids. The CDR3 nucleotides are TGTGCCAGCAGCGTAGGACGGACAGGGTTTACCGATACGCAGTATTTT. Amino acid sequence: CASSVGRTGFTDTQYF. The variable domain in full, completed from reference TRBV9 and TRBJ2-3, reads DSGVTQTPKHLITATGQRVTLRCSPRSGDLSVYWYQQSLDQGLQFLIQYYNGEERAKGNILERFSAQQFPDLHSELNLSSLELGDSALYFCASSVGRTGFTDTQYFGPGTRLTVL.

The V and J genes are TRBV11-2 and TRBJ2-5; D gene unclear. V dropped 3 bases and J dropped 3 bases, with 8 bases sitting between them. The CDR3 extends over 13 amino acids. Germline CDR1 is SGHAT and CDR2 is FQNNGV. This CDR3 is CASSFYSKETQYF. The CDR3 DNA follows: TGTGCCAGCAGCTTTTACAGCAAAGAGACCCAGTACTTC.

The chain carries TRBV7-2 and TRBJ1-2, with a tentative D call TRBD1 (5 bases). CDR3 length equals 14 residues. The germline V gene encodes CDR1 SGHTA and CDR2 FQGNSA. Trimming left V 3 bases short and J 10 bases short, with 18 bases between. The CDR3 sequence is CASSFTQGSPVYTF. The DNA of the CDR3 is TGTGCCAGCAGCTTTACTCAGGGTTCCCCGGTCTACACCTTC.

This clonotype was counted between two and nine times. The chain combines TRBV18 with TRBJ2-5; D perhaps matches TRBD1 (6 bases). Trimming took 5 bases from V and 2 from J, leaving 9 bases between them. Germline V lookup: CDR1 KGHSH, CDR2 LQKENI. This CDR3 contains 13 residues. CDR3 nucleotides: TGTGCCAGCTCAGAGAGGGGGCAAGAGACCCAGTACTTC. Its protein is CASSERGQETQYF. Filled out from reference TRBV18 and TRBJ2-5, the complete variable domain reads NAGVMQNPRHLVRRRGQEARLRCSPMKGHSHVYWYRQLPEEGLKFMVYLQKENIIDESGMPKERFSAEFPKEGPSILRIQQVVRGDSAAYFCASSERGQETQYFGPGTRLLVL.

The gene calls are TRBV29-1 and TRBJ2-3; 9 nucleotides align to TRBD2. V lost 6 bases and J lost 0; bases outside the gene matches: 4. This CDR3 contains 14 residues. CDR1 and CDR2 from the germline V gene are SQVTM and ANQGSEA. The CDR3 nucleotides are TGCAGCGTCGAGCGGGGGGCTAGCACAGATACGCAGTATTTT. This codes for CSVERGASTDTQYF.

This clonotype was observed a handful of times. The chain employs TRBV20-1 and TRBJ2-5; 9 positions match TRBD2. CDR3 length: 14 amino acids. Losses at the gene ends were 6 bases for V and 5 bases for J; bases not matched to a gene: 10. Per germline, CDR1 DFQATT and CDR2 SNEGSKA (reference sequence). The CDR3 DNA reads TGCAGTGCCCCCCCCAGCGGGGGGTTTGAGACCCAGTACTTC. It specifies CSAPPSGGFETQYF.

This clonotype was seen a few times. The V and J genes are TRBV3-1 and TRBJ2-1; weak D call: TRBD2 (6 bases). The CDR3 spans 15 residues. Trimming cost V 0 bases and J 11 bases, with 17 bases left between them. Germline CDR1 is LGHDT and CDR2 is YNNKEL (reference sequence). The CDR3 is CASSQDLPGLNKQFF. The CDR3 DNA reads as TGTGCCAGCAGCCAAGACCTACCGGGACTCAACAAGCAGTTCTTC.

This chain uses TRBV6-5 with TRBJ1-4; no firm D call. The V gene's germline CDR1 is MNHEY and CDR2 SVGAGI. The ends were cut back, 1 base at V and 1 base at J, with 7 bases in the middle. The CDR3 totals 15 residues. The CDR3 is CASSYYPGTNEKLFF. Written as DNA, the CDR3 is TGTGCCAGCAGTTACTACCCGGGAACTAATGAAAAACTGTTTTTT.

This clonotype was recorded a few times. This chain joins TRBV27 and TRBJ2-1; D remains unclear. Germline CDR1 MNHEY, CDR2 SMNVEV (reference sequence). V lost 2 bases, J lost 7 bases, and 9 bases lay in between. The length of the CDR3 is 13 residues. The CDR3: CASSLRARNEQFF. The CDR3 DNA reads TGTGCCAGCAGTTTAAGGGCGCGGAATGAGCAGTTCTTC.

In this sample, this clonotype turned up a few times. The V call is TRBV7-9, the J call TRBJ1-1; perhaps TRBD1 as D (5 bases). CDR3 length: 13 residues. Per germline, CDR1 SEHNR and CDR2 FQNEAQ (reference sequence). The V end was cut by 2 bases, the J end by 5 bases, with 9 bases between. Here the CDR3 DNA reads TGTGCCAGCAGCTTATCCCAGGGAACTGAAGCTTTCTTT. Residues: CASSLSQGTEAFF.

This clonotype appeared a few times. This chain joins TRBV5-1 and TRBJ2-7; 9 bases are a match to TRBD1. In germline, CDR1 is SGHRS, CDR2 YFSETQ. The CDR3 length is 13 residues. The V gene end was trimmed by 4 bases and the J gene end by 5 bases; junction bases not matched to a gene: 4. CDR3 sequence reads: CASSHRDRDEQYF. The CDR3 DNA reads TGCGCCAGCAGCCATCGGGACAGGGACGAGCAGTACTTC.

This chain links TRBV20-1 with TRBJ1-1, with a possible D match to TRBD1 (6 bases). This CDR3 spans 13 amino acids. CDR1 and CDR2 (germline): DFQATT, SNEGSKA (reference sequence). V was pared by 5 bases and J by 7 bases, with 17 bases between. This CDR3 reads CSARPGHLVEAFF. DNA of the CDR3: TGCAGTGCTCGACCGGGACATTTGGTTGAAGCTTTCTTT.

To note about this clonotype: At one end the junction does not follow the germline gene, possibly because of a read error. The chain recombines TRBV7-9 with TRBJ1-1; no clear D gene. This CDR3 spans 14 amino acids. Germline loops: CDR1 SEHNR, CDR2 FQNEAQ (reference sequence). Written as DNA, the CDR3 is TGTGCCAGCAGCCTAGCGGGTTGGAACACTGAAGCTTTCTTT. It is translated as CASSLAGWNTEAFF. Full variable domain (outside the CDR3, taken from reference TRBV7-9 and TRBJ1-1): DTGVSQNPRHKITKRGQNVTFRCDPISEHNRLYWYRQTLGQGPEFLTYFQNEAQLEKSRLLSDRFSAERPKGSFSTLEIQRTEQGDSAMYLCASSLAGWNTEAFFGQGTRLTVV.

This rearrangement joins TRBV10-1 to TRBJ2-3, with 10 bases aligning to TRBD1. The ends lost 7 bases at V and 6 bases at J; junction bases unmatched: 7. From germline, CDR1 is WNHNN and CDR2 SYGVQD (reference sequence). CDR3 size: 14 residues. The CDR3 region has the DNA TGCGCCAGCACTCGAGGACAGGGGGAGGATACGCAGTATTTT. This gives the protein CASTRGQGEDTQYF.

This CDR3 reads CASSFDPGEAFF. The CDR3 region has the DNA TGTGCCAGCAGCTTCGACCCAGGGGAAGCTTTCTTT. The chain recombines TRBV7-9 with TRBJ1-1; D might be TRBD1 (5 bases). Germline V gives CDR1 SEHNR, CDR2 FQNEAQ (reference sequence). CDR3 length: 12 residues. V lost 3 bases, J lost 8 bases, and 10 bases lay in between.

This clonotype was counted only a few times. The CDR3 DNA reads TGCGCCAGCAGTCCCCTAGCGAGCACAGATACGCAGTATTTT. Translating gives CASSPLASTDTQYF. This chain connects TRBV5-1 to TRBJ2-3; D might be TRBD2 (6 bases). V lost 5 bases and J 0 bases, leaving 10 bases between the germline ends. The V gene's germline CDR1 is SGHRS and CDR2 YFSETQ. The CDR3 is made up of 14 amino acids. Combining the CDR3 with reference TRBV5-1 and TRBJ2-3 gives the whole variable domain KAGVTQTPRYLIKTRGQQVTLSCSPISGHRSVSWYQQTPGQGLQFLFEYFSETQRNKGNFPGRFSGRQFSNSRSEMNVSTLELGDSALYLCASSPLASTDTQYFGPGTRLTVL.

This rearrangement joins TRBV6-1 to TRBJ2-7, with D tentatively TRBD1 (6 bases). The CDR3 covers 14 residues. CDR1 MNHNS and CDR2 SASEGT come from the germline V gene. Trimming removed 5 bases at V and 5 bases at J, with 16 bases between. The CDR3 here is CASSRQASAHEQYF. The CDR3 nucleotides are TGTGCCAGCAGTCGACAGGCCTCCGCGCACGAGCAGTACTTC.